This entry concerns a single TCR beta chain. These data come from a study of T-cell memory formation after mild COVID-19. TCRdb redid the calling of the 5' RACE reads with MiXCR, one entry per CDR3 protein. The repertoire consists of about 600,000 distinct CDR3 sequences, with about a fifth occurring once and the leading ten covering around 7.7%. V gave up 1 base and J gave up 4 bases, with 8 bases separating them. Germline V gene sequence: CDR1 SGHTA, CDR2 FQGTGA. This CDR3 is 14 amino acids long. The sample consisted of PBMCs or a T cell subset sorted from them (not recorded which). This clonotype was obtained from an adult woman who had mild COVID-19 (a few samples of this study predate the infection). Cell type and time point are not known. The chain combines TRBV7-3 with TRBJ2-1, with D possibly being TRBD1 (5 bases). The CDR3 DNA reads TGTGCCAGCAGCTTAATGTCAGGGTACAATGAGCAGTTCTTC. Its protein product is CASSLMSGYNEQFF. Filled out from reference TRBV7-3 and TRBJ2-1, the complete variable domain reads GAGVSQTPSNKVTEKGKYVELRCDPISGHTALYWYRQSLGQGPEFLIYFQGTGAADDSGLPNDRFFAVRPEGSVSTLKIQRTERGDSAVYLCASSLMSGYNEQFFGPGTRLTVL.